One sample yielded the 18 T cell receptor beta chains listed below, sequenced in a study of T cell responses to AZD1222 COVID-19 vaccine. The table came from immunoSEQ multiplex PCR; TCRdb's copy has only in-frame clones and leaves some out. The sample holds some 180,000 clones; 85% to 95% are singletons and the top ten take approximately 1.9%. The material sequenced was peripheral blood, taken 28 days after the second AZD1222 dose. The receptors shown here come from an adult who received the AZD1222 COVID-19 vaccine.

This rearrangement joins TRBV7-2 to TRBJ1-6, with TRBD1 matching 7 bases. Germline CDR1 SGHTA, CDR2 FQGNSA. V lost 5 bases, J lost 5 bases, and 6 bases stayed unmatched. The CDR3 is made up of 15 amino acids. CDR3 sequence: CASSLRTGNNSPLHF. In DNA form, the CDR3 reads TGTGCCAGCAGCCTAAGGACAGGCAATAATTCACCCCTCCACTTT.

The chain couples TRBV7-3 to TRBJ2-3; D ambiguous. Germline V gene sequence: CDR1 SGHTA, CDR2 FQGTGA. The CDR3 length is 13 residues. V was shortened by 5 bases and J by 0 bases, with 6 bases between the two germline ends. The CDR3 sequence is CASSLDSTDTQYF. DNA for the CDR3: TGTGCCAGCAGCCTAGACAGCACAGATACGCAGTATTTT.

This clone was recorded once. The gene calls are TRBV2 and TRBJ1-2; D is perhaps TRBD1 (6 bases). This CDR3 region has 17 residues. Between the trimmed V and J ends, which lost 2 bases and 7 bases, there was a span of 23 bases. Looked up from germline, CDR1 is SNHLY and CDR2 is FYNNEI. The CDR3 sequence: CASSERGGGLGASGYTF. CDR3 DNA sequence: TGTGCCAGCAGTGAAAGGGGCGGCGGGCTGGGGGCGAGTGGCTACACCTTC.

V usage is TRBV18 and J usage is TRBJ2-7; 9 nucleotides match TRBD2. V was clipped by 0 bases and J by 3 bases; unmatched bases: 0. Per the germline V gene, CDR1 is KGHSH and CDR2 is LQKENI. The CDR3 has 14 amino acids. CDR3: CASSPPSGSYEQYF. The CDR3 nucleotides read TGTGCCAGCTCACCACCTAGCGGGAGCTACGAGCAGTACTTC.

The J gene is TRBJ2-5, the V gene TRBV30; 7 nucleotides line up with TRBD2. V gave up 1 base and J gave up 3 bases; unmatched junction bases: 2. Germline V gives CDR1 GTSNPN, CDR2 SVGIG (reference sequence). This CDR3 is built from 13 residues. CDR3 nucleotide sequence: TGTGCCTGGAGTGGGGGGGGGAAAGAGACCCAGTACTTC. This gives the protein CAWSGGGKETQYF. Based on the CDR3 plus reference TRBV30 and TRBJ2-5, the full variable domain is SQTIHQWPATLVQPVGSPLSLECTVEGTSNPNLYWYRQAAGRGLQLLFYSVGIGQISSEVPQNLSASRPQDRQFILSSKKLLLSDSGFYLCAWSGGGKETQYFGPGTRLLVL.

The J gene is TRBJ1-4, the V gene TRBV14, with D possibly being TRBD1 (6 bases). This CDR3 is built from 18 residues. The germline V and J ends were trimmed by 0 bases and 8 bases, with 22 bases remaining between them. Germline V CDR1 and CDR2: SGHDN, FVKESK. The CDR3 DNA is TGTGCCAGCAGCCAAGAGTCCGGCCAGGGGAAAAGGAGAGAAAAACTGTTTTTT. This codes for CASSQESGQGKRREKLFF.

The chain links TRBV6-5 to TRBJ1-6; D unclear. The V end was cut by 3 bases, the J end by 8 bases, with 11 bases between. CDR3 size: 14 residues. Germline loops: CDR1 MNHEY, CDR2 SVGAGI. The CDR3 spells CASSYYMADSPLHF. CDR3 DNA sequence: TGTGCCAGCAGTTATTACATGGCGGATTCACCCCTCCACTTT.

J is TRBJ2-7 and V is TRBV2, with 8 bases aligning to TRBD1. With 6 bases clipped from V and 3 bases from J, the junction kept 7 bases outside the gene matches. The CDR3 covers 14 residues. Germline V lookup: CDR1 SNHLY, CDR2 FYNNEI. CDR3 protein: CASRTTGVIYEQYF. DNA for the CDR3: TGTGCCAGCAGGACGACAGGGGTCATCTACGAGCAGTACTTC.

The rearrangement uses TRBV4-2 and TRBJ1-4, with D tentatively TRBD1 (6 bases). Germline lookup yields CDR1 LGHNA and CDR2 YNFKEQ. The V and J ends lost 0 bases and 6 bases respectively, with 11 bases between them. The CDR3 has 15 residues. CDR3 amino acids: CASSQDGGADEKLFF. Written as DNA, the CDR3 is TGTGCCAGCAGCCAAGATGGGGGGGCAGATGAAAAACTGTTTTTT.

The chain uses TRBV5-4 and TRBJ1-5, with TRBD1 identical over 7 bases. V dropped 3 bases and J dropped 5; count of bases not matched to a gene: 2. CDR3 length equals 13 residues. Germline assignment: CDR1 SGHNT and CDR2 YYREEE (reference sequence). The CDR3 sequence is CASSSQGDQPQHF. CDR3 bases: TGTGCCAGCAGCTCTCAGGGGGATCAGCCCCAGCATTTT.

The V and J genes are TRBV11-2 and TRBJ1-4, with TRBD1 identical over 8 bases. Per the germline V gene, CDR1 is SGHAT and CDR2 is FQNNGV. The CDR3 sequence is 15 residues long. Unmatched junction bases numbered 7, after V lost 5 bases and J lost 5 bases. Here the CDR3 reads CASSPPRGQNEKLFF. The CDR3 region has the DNA TGTGCCAGCAGCCCCCCCAGGGGGCAGAATGAAAAACTGTTTTTT.

This chain links TRBV2 with TRBJ1-5, with D possibly matching TRBD1 (5 bases). Per the germline V gene, CDR1 is SNHLY and CDR2 is FYNNEI. The length of the CDR3 is 13 residues. With 4 bases removed from V and 3 bases from J, the gap between germline ends came to 7 bases. The CDR3 reads CASSGGYNQPQHF. The DNA for the CDR3 is TGTGCCAGCAGTGGGGGCTACAATCAGCCCCAGCATTTT.

The genes are TRBV27 and TRBJ1-5; no firm D call. Trimming stripped 5 bases from V and 3 bases from J, with 8 bases between. The CDR3 loop spans 13 amino acids. Germline CDR1 reads MNHEY; CDR2 reads SMNVEV (reference sequence). CDR3 sequence: CASSTSPNQPQHF. The CDR3 DNA reads TGTGCCAGCAGTACGAGCCCCAATCAGCCCCAGCATTTT.

This clone was counted a single time. The chain links TRBV4-2 to TRBJ2-3; 10 nucleotides agree with TRBD2. V was pared by 4 bases and J by 1 base, with 11 bases of the junction left unmatched. Germline V gene lookup returns CDR1 LGHNA and CDR2 YNFKEQ. The CDR3 runs to 18 residues. Written as DNA, the CDR3 is TGTGCCAGCAGCCCGCTAGCGGGGGACGCCGGTGGCACAGATACGCAGTATTTT. This translates into CASSPLAGDAGGTDTQYF.

DNA for the CDR3: TGTGCCAGTGGGGAACCTTATAACTATGGCTACACCTTC. Translation gives CASGEPYNYGYTF. The chain uses TRBV19 and TRBJ1-2; D remains unclear. Trimming shortened V by 8 bases and J by 1 base, and 11 bases separated the two germline ends. The CDR3 contains 13 residues. Per germline, CDR1 LNHDA and CDR2 SQIVND (reference sequence).

This clone was picked up one time. CDR3 nucleotides: TGTGCCAGCTCACCAAGTGTCGGGGGGACTTTTAGCGGGAGCTCCTACGAGCAGTACTTC. It yields the protein CASSPSVGGTFSGSSYEQYF. The chain recombines TRBV18 with TRBJ2-7; 9 bases match TRBD2. Germline V CDR1 and CDR2: KGHSH, LQKENI. Losses at the gene ends were 2 bases for V and 0 bases for J; bases not matched to a gene: 17. The CDR3 spans 20 residues.

V is TRBV27 and J is TRBJ1-2, with 7 bases matching TRBD1. The germline gives CDR1 MNHEY, CDR2 SMNVEV (reference sequence). J lost 2 bases, V lost 2 bases, and 5 bases had no gene match. The CDR3 length is 15 residues. CDR3 amino acids: CASSLGKGANYGYTF. The CDR3 DNA is TGTGCCAGCAGTTTAGGTAAGGGGGCGAACTATGGCTACACCTTC.

The chain joins TRBV6-5 to TRBJ2-1; D is unresolved. CDR1 is MNHEY and CDR2 is SVGAGI in the germline V gene. There are 13 residues in the CDR3. The V end lost 6 bases, the J end lost 7 bases, and 13 bases lay between the germline ends. CDR3 nucleotides: TGTGCCAGCAGCCACGATCCCGCAAATGAGCAGTTCTTC. Protein sequence: CASSHDPANEQFF.